Listed here is a single T cell receptor beta chain. The V gene's germline CDR1 is SQVTM and CDR2 ANQGSEA. This CDR3 is 15 amino acids long. The V end was cut by 4 bases, the J end by 0 bases, with 13 bases between. These data belong to a study of blood T cells in healthy people across ages. Primed by a sample-barcoded 5' primer and a J-beta primer mix, a second PCR proceeded for about 6 to 11 cycles. A minimum of 2.5 million CDR3-containing paired-end reads was obtained for each sample. TCRdb analysed the 5' RACE reads with MiXCR anew, one entry per CDR3 protein. The sample includes 450,000 to 700,000 distinct CDR3 sequences, roughly a quarter of them seen just once.

This TCR came from a woman between 70 and 85 years old in good health. The chain is built from TRBV29-1 and TRBJ1-3, with D perhaps TRBD1 (5 bases). The sequenced sample was blood. Here the CDR3 reads CSVGLPGGSGNTIYF. CDR3 sequence (DNA): TGCAGCGTTGGGCTCCCGGGGGGCTCTGGAAACACCATATATTTT.